This paragraph covers one TCR beta chain sequence. Sequencing used immunoSEQ multiplex PCR; TCRdb keeps in-frame clones, though not all of them. The top ten hold 0.99% of the sample, which has some 99,000 clones, approximately 95% seen once. The data were taken from a study of T cell changes during pregnancy in multiple sclerosis. CDR1 SGDLS and CDR2 YYNGEE come from the germline V gene. The CDR3 contains 13 residues. V lost 3 bases and J 6 bases, leaving 11 bases between the germline ends. Specimen: peripheral blood, collected after pregnancy. The gene calls are TRBV9 and TRBJ2-3; D call uncertain. This clonotype was sampled from a female donor with multiple sclerosis, enrolled in a pregnancy study. Here the CDR3 DNA reads TGTGCCAGCAGCGCCTTAGAGGTCGATACGCAGTATTTT. It yields the protein CASSALEVDTQYF.